What follows are 27 T cell receptor beta chains derived from one specimen sequenced in a study of beta chain features in type 1 diabetes. The study, taken as a whole, reports: Moderately but significantly shorter TCRB CDR3s were found in Type 1 diabetes patients in all four CD4+ subsets.

The antigens these receptors bind are not known. Of the isolated RNA, all was reverse transcribed, and so the sequenced material was expressed TCRB transcripts. The protocol was immunoSEQ multiplex PCR, while the TCRdb copy is restricted to in-frame clones and leaves out a portion. Of roughly 300,000 clones listed, roughly 8.8% are singletons. The sample was central memory CD4+ T cells from blood. The receptors were gathered from a man aged 25 to 40 with type 1 diabetes.

The chain is built from TRBV19 and TRBJ1-5, with D unclear. Germline CDR1 LNHDA, CDR2 SQIVND (reference sequence). V dropped 4 bases and J dropped 3 bases, with 7 bases sitting between them. The CDR3 loop spans 13 amino acids. The CDR3 sequence is CASSKINNQPQHF. CDR3 sequence (DNA): TGTGCCAGTAGTAAGATCAACAATCAGCCCCAGCATTTT.

The chain is built from TRBV11-3 and TRBJ2-5, with D possibly matching TRBD2 (6 bases). V was clipped by 5 bases and J by 1 base, with 14 bases between them. CDR1 and CDR2 (germline): SGHNT, YENEEA. CDR3 size: 15 residues. For the CDR3, the DNA is TGTGCCAGCAGCCGGAGGGAGGTGGGCCAAGAGACCCAGTACTTC. It encodes CASSRREVGQETQYF.

This clone was found a few times. The chain links TRBV4-1 to TRBJ1-2; TRBD1 matches at 8 bases. Germline V CDR1 and CDR2: MGHRA, YSYEKL. This CDR3 region has 14 residues. Germline trimming cut 0 bases from V and 6 bases from J; bases unmatched to any gene: 3. CDR3 sequence: CASSQETGGHGYTF. The CDR3 nucleotides are TGCGCCAGCAGCCAAGAAACAGGGGGTCATGGCTACACCTTC.

This chain connects TRBV7-9 to TRBJ2-7; maybe TRBD2 (6 bases). The CDR3 contains 16 residues. CDR1 is SEHNR, CDR2 FQNEAQ, per germline (reference sequence). The V end lost 4 bases, the J end lost 4 bases, and 20 bases lay between the germline ends. CDR3 in amino acids: CASSSAGIPAGYEQYF. Here the CDR3 DNA reads TGTGCCAGCAGCTCAGCCGGGATCCCGGCGGGGTACGAGCAGTACTTC.

The sample holds a few counts of this clone. A read error may produce the germline difference seen at one junction end. This chain joins TRBV5-5 and TRBJ2-6; 7 nucleotides match TRBD1. This CDR3 has 15 residues. Germline V lookup: CDR1 SGHKS, CDR2 YYEKEE (reference sequence). Written as DNA, the CDR3 is TGCGCCAGCAGCCTTGACAGGGATGGGGCCAACGTCCTGACTTTC. Its protein is CASSLDRDGANVLTF.

To note about this clone: This could be a read error, since a much larger clone is one nucleotide away. The chain is built from TRBV7-9 and TRBJ2-7; D possibly corresponds to TRBD1 (5 bases). V dropped 2 bases and J dropped 0 bases, with 8 bases sitting between them. The germline V gene encodes CDR1 SEHNR and CDR2 FQNEAQ (reference sequence). This CDR3 has 14 amino acids. CDR3 nucleotides: TGTGCCAGCAGCTTAACAGGAAGCTCCTACGAGCAGTACTTC. It translates to CASSLTGSSYEQYF.

The V gene is TRBV28, the J gene TRBJ1-5, with D possibly being TRBD1 (6 bases). Trimming removed 6 bases at V and 0 bases at J, with 12 bases between. There are 15 residues in the CDR3. CDR1 is MDHEN, CDR2 SYDVKM, per germline. The CDR3: CASRLGGYSNQPQHF. CDR3 nucleotides: TGTGCCAGCAGACTAGGGGGGTATAGCAATCAGCCCCAGCATTTT. The complete variable domain, with remaining parts taken from reference TRBV28 and TRBJ1-5, reads DVKVTQSSRYLVKRTGEKVFLECVQDMDHENMFWYRQDPGLGLRLIYFSYDVKMKEKGDIPEGYSVSREKKERFSLILESASTNQTSMYLCASRLGGYSNQPQHFGDGTRLSIL.

This clone has only a few counts. J is TRBJ2-5 and V is TRBV7-9; a weak D match, TRBD1 (6 bases). Germline assignment: CDR1 SEHNR and CDR2 FQNEAQ (reference sequence). Trimming took 5 bases from V and 3 from J, leaving 13 bases between them. This CDR3 contains 14 residues. The CDR3 is CASSATGTKETQYF. The CDR3 DNA reads TGTGCCAGCAGCGCCACCGGGACAAAAGAGACCCAGTACTTC.

This chain links TRBV14 with TRBJ2-7; D gene uncertain. The V gene lost 4 bases and the J gene lost 3 bases, with 28 bases spanning the gap. The CDR3 contains 19 residues. Germline values: CDR1 SGHDN, CDR2 FVKESK. DNA for the CDR3: TGTGCCAGCAGCCCTGACAAGACGGCCCCCAGACCCGCTGACTACGAGCAGTACTTC. Protein product: CASSPDKTAPRPADYEQYF.

The rearrangement joins TRBV27 to TRBJ1-6, with D unresolved. Germline CDR1 reads MNHEY; CDR2 reads SMNVEV (reference sequence). The CDR3 is 12 amino acids. V lost 6 bases, J lost 10 bases, and 10 bases lay in between. CDR3 protein: CASRDLGSPLHF. The CDR3, as DNA: TGTGCCAGCAGGGATTTGGGATCACCCCTCCACTTT.

The chain links TRBV9 to TRBJ2-7; possible D gene TRBD2, 6 bases. Per the germline V gene, CDR1 is SGDLS and CDR2 is YYNGEE. The V end was cut by 1 base, the J end by 3 bases, with 14 bases between. The CDR3 contains 15 residues. The DNA of the CDR3 is TGTGCCAGCAGCGTACGCGGGACGAGTAACTACGAGCAGTACTTC. Its protein is CASSVRGTSNYEQYF.

This clone was counted a few times. This rearrangement joins TRBV29-1 to TRBJ2-5; no reliable D call. The CDR3 totals 10 residues. Trimming cost V 4 bases and J 5 bases, with 5 bases left between them. Germline V lookup: CDR1 SQVTM, CDR2 ANQGSEA. CDR3 protein: CSVVGETQYF. The DNA of the CDR3 is TGCAGCGTTGTGGGGGAGACCCAGTACTTC.

This clone occurred a few times. The chain links TRBV7-9 to TRBJ2-3, with 8 bases aligning to TRBD2. Germline V gene sequence: CDR1 SEHNR, CDR2 FQNEAQ (reference sequence). V lost 2 bases to trimming and J lost 2 bases; unmatched junction nucleotides: 9. The CDR3 has 17 residues. CDR3 coding DNA: TGTGCCAGCAGCTTATCAGGGACTAGGGGATACACAGATACGCAGTATTTT. It encodes CASSLSGTRGYTDTQYF. The entire variable domain, with the rest obtained from reference TRBV7-9 and TRBJ2-3, is as follows: DTGVSQNPRHKITKRGQNVTFRCDPISEHNRLYWYRQTLGQGPEFLTYFQNEAQLEKSRLLSDRFSAERPKGSFSTLEIQRTEQGDSAMYLCASSLSGTRGYTDTQYFGPGTRLTVL.

This clone turned up a few times. Here the CDR3 reads CASSPTVGGYEQYF. The CDR3 nucleotides read TGTGCCAGCAGTCCCACCGTGGGGGGCTACGAGCAGTACTTC. This chain joins TRBV28 and TRBJ2-7; perhaps TRBD2 as D (6 bases). Trimming took off 5 bases at V and 3 bases at J, with 14 bases between the two ends. This CDR3 is 14 amino acids long. The germline V gene encodes CDR1 MDHEN and CDR2 SYDVKM.

This clone has a handful of counts. The CDR3 DNA is TGTGCCAGCAGCGACCCGGGCTACGAGCAGTACTTC. It yields the protein CASSDPGYEQYF. The chain has TRBV9 and TRBJ2-7; D is uncertain. CDR1 and CDR2 (germline): SGDLS, YYNGEE. The germline V and J ends were trimmed by 3 bases and 3 bases, with 7 bases remaining between them. CDR3 size: 12 residues.

The chain joins TRBV5-4 to TRBJ2-3, with a weak D call TRBD1 (5 bases). Germline assignment: CDR1 SGHNT and CDR2 YYREEE (reference sequence). V was clipped by 1 base and J by 4 bases, with 7 bases between them. CDR3 length equals 13 residues. In DNA, the CDR3 is TGTGCCAGCAGCTTGCAGGGTCCAGATACGCAGTATTTT. It translates to CASSLQGPDTQYF.

Here the CDR3 reads CASSSINTEAFF. DNA for the CDR3: TGTGCCAGCAGCTCGATCAACACTGAAGCTTTCTTT. This chain links TRBV5-6 with TRBJ1-1, with D unresolved. CDR1 SGHDT and CDR2 YYEEEE come from the germline V gene. Trimming pared 3 bases from V and 2 bases from J, leaving 5 bases between. The CDR3 is made up of 12 amino acids.

This clone was seen repeatedly, ten times or more. The chain couples TRBV2 to TRBJ2-3; TRBD1 agrees at 10 bases. J gave up 1 base and V 4 bases, and 2 bases lay outside the gene matches. CDR1 is SNHLY, CDR2 FYNNEI, per germline. This CDR3 region has 15 residues. This CDR3 reads CASSGQGAGTDTQYF. The CDR3 DNA sequence: TGTGCCAGCAGTGGACAGGGGGCGGGCACAGATACGCAGTATTTT.

This clone was recorded a few times. V is TRBV6-5 and J is TRBJ1-2; 7 bases fit TRBD1. Germline V gene sequence: CDR1 MNHEY, CDR2 SVGAGI. The length of the CDR3 is 14 residues. Trimming cost V 7 bases and J 4 bases; bases outside gene matches: 9. In DNA form, the CDR3 reads TGTGCCAGCATCCCATCGGACAGGCTCTATGGCTACACCTTC. Residues: CASIPSDRLYGYTF.

This clone was recorded a few times. The gene calls are TRBV14 and TRBJ1-3; 12 bases fit TRBD1. The CDR3 loop spans 19 amino acids. Germline V gives CDR1 SGHDN, CDR2 FVKESK. With 0 bases clipped from V and 4 bases from J, the junction kept 10 bases outside the gene matches. Here the CDR3 DNA reads TGTGCCAGCAGCCAAGAAACCCCGGGACAGGGGGCGATCGGAAACACCATATATTTT. Encoded protein: CASSQETPGQGAIGNTIYF.

In its sample, this clone was seen a few times. The chain joins TRBV29-1 to TRBJ1-2, with unresolved D. With 6 bases removed from V and 4 bases from J, the gap between germline ends came to 12 bases. This CDR3 contains 12 residues. The germline gives CDR1 SQVTM, CDR2 ANQGSEA. The CDR3 DNA follows: TGCAGCGTATCGGACGGGTCCTATGGCTACACCTTC. Translated, it gives CSVSDGSYGYTF. The full variable domain, in which reference TRBV29-1 and TRBJ1-2 provide the parts outside the CDR3, is SAVISQKPSRDICQRGTSLTIQCQVDSQVTMMFWYRQQPGQSLTLIATANQGSEATYESGFVIDKFPISRPNLTFSTLTVSNMSPEDSSIYLCSVSDGSYGYTFGSGTRLTVV.

The chain couples TRBV2 to TRBJ1-3; D uncertain. Trimming cost V 4 bases and J 9 bases, with 4 bases left between them. The CDR3 spans 10 residues. The germline gives CDR1 SNHLY, CDR2 FYNNEI. This CDR3 reads CASSGATIYF. DNA for the CDR3: TGTGCCAGCAGTGGAGCCACCATATATTTT.

There are many counts of this clone. The chain joins TRBV15 to TRBJ2-4; D could derive from TRBD1 or TRBD2 (5 bases each). V lost 1 base, J lost 6 bases, and 19 bases lay in between. Germline V gene data show CDR1 as LNHNV and CDR2 as YYDKDF (reference sequence). CDR3 length: 17 residues. CDR3 sequence: CATSRGRDRMDSNIQYF. The CDR3, as DNA: TGTGCCACCAGCAGAGGTCGGGACCGAATGGACTCAAACATTCAGTACTTC.

This clone was seen more than once but under ten times. The J gene is TRBJ2-3, the V gene TRBV7-2, with a possible D match to TRBD1 (5 bases). This CDR3 has 16 residues. CDR1 is SGHTA and CDR2 is FQGNSA in the germline V gene. The ends were cut back, 2 bases at V and 2 bases at J, with 14 bases in the middle. The CDR3 DNA is TGTGCCAGCAGCTTATTTGGGGCGCAGACCACAGATACGCAGTATTTT. Translating gives CASSLFGAQTTDTQYF.

In its sample, this clone was seen many times. This sequence joins TRBV18 and TRBJ2-1; D unclear. Trimming shortened V by 2 bases and J by 10 bases, and 12 bases separated the two germline ends. This CDR3 has 13 amino acids. Germline V gene data show CDR1 as KGHSH and CDR2 as LQKENI. This chain's CDR3 is CASSPNPLYEQFF. The DNA for the CDR3 is TGTGCCAGCTCACCAAACCCCTTATACGAGCAGTTCTTC.

In its sample, this clone was seen a few times. The chain joins TRBV10-3 to TRBJ2-7; either TRBD1 or TRBD2 may supply D (6 bases each). CDR1 is ENHRY and CDR2 is SYGVKD in the germline V gene. Trimming cost V 0 bases and J 2 bases, with 14 bases left between them. This CDR3 has 16 amino acids. The CDR3 reads CAISESEGQGTYEQYF. The CDR3, as DNA: TGTGCCATCAGTGAGTCGGAGGGACAAGGTACCTACGAGCAGTACTTC.

The rearrangement links TRBV7-6 to TRBJ1-1; 10 nucleotides match TRBD1. The CDR3 totals 15 residues. Per germline, CDR1 SGHVS and CDR2 FNYEAQ. Trimming at V came to 2 bases and at J to 4 bases, leaving 4 bases not matched to a gene. The DNA of the CDR3 is TGTGCCAGCAGCTTAATCGGACAGGGGGGCACTGAAGCTTTCTTT. It specifies CASSLIGQGGTEAFF.